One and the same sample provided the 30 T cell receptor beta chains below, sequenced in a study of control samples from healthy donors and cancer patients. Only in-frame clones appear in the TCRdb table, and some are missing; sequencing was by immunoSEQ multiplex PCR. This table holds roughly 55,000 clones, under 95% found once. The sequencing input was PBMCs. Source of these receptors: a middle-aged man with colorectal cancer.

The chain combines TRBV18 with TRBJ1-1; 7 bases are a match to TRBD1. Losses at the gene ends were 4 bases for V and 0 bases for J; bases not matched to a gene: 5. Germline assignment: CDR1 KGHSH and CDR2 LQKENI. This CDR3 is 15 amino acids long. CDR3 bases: TGTGCCAGCTCACTTAGGGGGCAAGTGAACACTGAAGCTTTCTTT. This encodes CASSLRGQVNTEAFF.

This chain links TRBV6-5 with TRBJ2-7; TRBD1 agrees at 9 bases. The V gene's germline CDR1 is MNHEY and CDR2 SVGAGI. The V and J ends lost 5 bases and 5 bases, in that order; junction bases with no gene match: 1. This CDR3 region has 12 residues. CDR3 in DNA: TGTGCCAGCAGTAGGGACAGGGACGAGCAGTACTTC. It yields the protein CASSRDRDEQYF.

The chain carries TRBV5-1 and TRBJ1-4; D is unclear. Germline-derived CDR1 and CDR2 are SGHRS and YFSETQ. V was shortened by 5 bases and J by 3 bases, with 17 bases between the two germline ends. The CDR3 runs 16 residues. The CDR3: CASSQWGPDSNEKLFF. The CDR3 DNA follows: TGCGCCAGCAGTCAATGGGGTCCAGACTCTAATGAAAAACTGTTTTTT.

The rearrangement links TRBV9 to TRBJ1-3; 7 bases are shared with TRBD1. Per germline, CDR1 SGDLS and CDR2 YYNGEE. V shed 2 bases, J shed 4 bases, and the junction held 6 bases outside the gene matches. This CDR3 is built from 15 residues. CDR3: CASSVKGALGNTIYF. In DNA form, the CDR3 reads TGTGCCAGCAGCGTCAAGGGGGCGCTAGGAAACACCATATATTTT.

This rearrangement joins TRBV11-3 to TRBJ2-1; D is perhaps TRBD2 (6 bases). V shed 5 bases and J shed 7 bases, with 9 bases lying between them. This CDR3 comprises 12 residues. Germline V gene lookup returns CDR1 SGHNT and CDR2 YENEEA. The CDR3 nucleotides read TGTGCCAGCAGCCACCGGGGGAATGAGCAGTTCTTC. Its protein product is CASSHRGNEQFF.

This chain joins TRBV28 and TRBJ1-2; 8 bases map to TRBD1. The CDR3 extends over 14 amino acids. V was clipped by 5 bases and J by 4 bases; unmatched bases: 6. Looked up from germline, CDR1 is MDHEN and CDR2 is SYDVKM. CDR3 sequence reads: CASSTADRGYGYTF. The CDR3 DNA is TGTGCCAGCAGTACAGCCGACAGGGGCTATGGCTACACCTTC.

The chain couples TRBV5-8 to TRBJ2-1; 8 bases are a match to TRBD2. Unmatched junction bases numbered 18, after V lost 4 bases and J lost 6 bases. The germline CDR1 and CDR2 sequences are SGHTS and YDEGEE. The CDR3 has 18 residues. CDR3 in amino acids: CASSKYVAGLGVGNEQFF. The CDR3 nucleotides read TGTGCCAGCAGCAAGTATGTAGCGGGACTAGGAGTAGGCAATGAGCAGTTCTTC.

CDR3 coding DNA: TGTGCCTGCACCCAGGCCAGTTGGAATCAGCCCCAGCATTTT. Translating gives CACTQASWNQPQHF. V gene TRBV19 combines with J gene TRBJ1-5; D uncertain. Germline V gene lookup returns CDR1 LNHDA and CDR2 SQIVND (reference sequence). This CDR3 region has 14 residues. V lost 11 bases to trimming and J lost 4 bases, with 18 bases between them.

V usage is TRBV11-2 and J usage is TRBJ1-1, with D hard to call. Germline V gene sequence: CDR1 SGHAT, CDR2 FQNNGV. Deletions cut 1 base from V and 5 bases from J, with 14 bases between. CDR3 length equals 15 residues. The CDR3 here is CASSLGPLRKTEAFF. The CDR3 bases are TGTGCCAGCAGCTTAGGCCCTTTGCGGAAAACTGAAGCTTTCTTT.

The CDR3 bases are TGCAGCGCCCTACAATCGTCGGCTGAAGCTTTCTTT. Its translation: CSALQSSAEAFF. The gene calls are TRBV29-1 and TRBJ1-1; D gene uncertain. Trimming removed 7 bases at V and 6 bases at J, with 15 bases between. The CDR3 is 12 residues long. CDR1 is SQVTM and CDR2 is ANQGSEA in the germline V gene.

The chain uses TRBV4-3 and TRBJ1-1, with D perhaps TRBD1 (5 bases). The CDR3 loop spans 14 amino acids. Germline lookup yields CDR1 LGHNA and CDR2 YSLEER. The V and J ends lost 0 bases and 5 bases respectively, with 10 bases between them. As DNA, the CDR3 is TGCGCCAGCAGCCAAGATACGGGGGGGACTGAAGCTTTCTTT. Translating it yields CASSQDTGGTEAFF.

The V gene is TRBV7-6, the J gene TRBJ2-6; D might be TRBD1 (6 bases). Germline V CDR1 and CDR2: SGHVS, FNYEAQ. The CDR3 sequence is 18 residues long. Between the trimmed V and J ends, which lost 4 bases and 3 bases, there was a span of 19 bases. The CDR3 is CASSSWTDSSGGANVLTF. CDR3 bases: TGTGCCAGCAGCTCTTGGACAGACAGTTCGGGTGGGGCCAACGTCCTGACTTTC.

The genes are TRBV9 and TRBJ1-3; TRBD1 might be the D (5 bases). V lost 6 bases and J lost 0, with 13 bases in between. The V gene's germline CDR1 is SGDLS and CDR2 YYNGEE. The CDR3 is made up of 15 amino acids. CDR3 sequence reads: CASTVDSDSGNTIYF. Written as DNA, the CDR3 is TGTGCCAGCACCGTTGACAGCGACTCTGGAAACACCATATATTTT.

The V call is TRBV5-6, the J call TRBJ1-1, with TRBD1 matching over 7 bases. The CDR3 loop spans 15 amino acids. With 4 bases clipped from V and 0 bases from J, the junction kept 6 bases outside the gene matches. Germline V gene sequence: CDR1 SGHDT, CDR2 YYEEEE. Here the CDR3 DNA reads TGTGCCAGCAGCACCCCGGGACAGTTGAACACTGAAGCTTTCTTT. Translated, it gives CASSTPGQLNTEAFF.

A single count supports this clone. The DNA for the CDR3 is TGTGCCAGCAGCGTAGGCAATTCACCCCTCCACTTT. Its protein is CASSVGNSPLHF. This chain links TRBV9 with TRBJ1-6; D is undetermined. Looked up from germline, CDR1 is SGDLS and CDR2 is YYNGEE. The CDR3 runs to 12 residues. Trimming cost V 0 bases and J 7 bases, with 2 bases left between them.

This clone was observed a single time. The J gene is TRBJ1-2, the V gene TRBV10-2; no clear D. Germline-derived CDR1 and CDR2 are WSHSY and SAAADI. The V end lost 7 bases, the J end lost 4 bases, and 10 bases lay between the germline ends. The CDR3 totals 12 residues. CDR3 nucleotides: TGCGCCAGCATGCAGGACGCCTATGGCTACACCTTC. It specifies CASMQDAYGYTF.

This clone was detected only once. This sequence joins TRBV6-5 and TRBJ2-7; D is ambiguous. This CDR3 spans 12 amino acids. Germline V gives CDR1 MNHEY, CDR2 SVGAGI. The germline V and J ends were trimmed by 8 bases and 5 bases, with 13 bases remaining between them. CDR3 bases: TGTGCCAGCCGGGCGCAGACCCACGAGCAGTACTTC. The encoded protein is CASRAQTHEQYF.

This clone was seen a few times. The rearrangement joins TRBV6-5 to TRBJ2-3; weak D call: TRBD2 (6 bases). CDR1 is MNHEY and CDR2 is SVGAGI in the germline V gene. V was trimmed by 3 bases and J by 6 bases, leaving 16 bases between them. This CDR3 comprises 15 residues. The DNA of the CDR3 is TGTGCCAGCAGTTATGGTGGGCTAGCGCGGGATACGCAGTATTTT. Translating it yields CASSYGGLARDTQYF.

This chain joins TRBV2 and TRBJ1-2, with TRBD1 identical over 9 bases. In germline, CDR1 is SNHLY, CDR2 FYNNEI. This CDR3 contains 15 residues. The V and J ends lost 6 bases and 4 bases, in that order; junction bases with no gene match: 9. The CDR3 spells CASSLQGALGYGYTF. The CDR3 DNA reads TGTGCCAGCAGCTTACAGGGGGCTCTAGGCTATGGCTACACCTTC.

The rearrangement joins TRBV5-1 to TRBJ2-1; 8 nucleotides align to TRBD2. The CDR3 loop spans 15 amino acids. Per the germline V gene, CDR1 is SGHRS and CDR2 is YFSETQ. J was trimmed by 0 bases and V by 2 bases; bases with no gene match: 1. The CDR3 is CASSLAGASYNEQFF. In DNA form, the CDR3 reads TGCGCCAGCAGCTTAGCGGGGGCCTCCTACAATGAGCAGTTCTTC.

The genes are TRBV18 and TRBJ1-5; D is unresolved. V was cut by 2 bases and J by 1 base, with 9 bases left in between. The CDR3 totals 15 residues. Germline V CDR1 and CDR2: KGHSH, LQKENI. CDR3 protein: CASSPSDGSNQPQHF. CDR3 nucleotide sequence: TGTGCCAGCTCACCATCAGACGGGAGCAATCAGCCCCAGCATTTT.

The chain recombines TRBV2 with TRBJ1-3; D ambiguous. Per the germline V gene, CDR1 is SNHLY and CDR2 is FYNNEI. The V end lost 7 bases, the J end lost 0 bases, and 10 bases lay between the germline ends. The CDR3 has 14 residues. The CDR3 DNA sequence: TGTGCCAGCACTAGAGGAGACTCTGGAAACACCATATATTTT. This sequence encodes CASTRGDSGNTIYF.

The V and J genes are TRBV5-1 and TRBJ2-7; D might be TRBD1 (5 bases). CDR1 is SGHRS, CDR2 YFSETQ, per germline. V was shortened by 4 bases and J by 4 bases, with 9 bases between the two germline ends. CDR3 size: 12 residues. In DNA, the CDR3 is TGCGCCAGCAGCACGGCAGGGTACGAGCAGTACTTC. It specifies CASSTAGYEQYF.

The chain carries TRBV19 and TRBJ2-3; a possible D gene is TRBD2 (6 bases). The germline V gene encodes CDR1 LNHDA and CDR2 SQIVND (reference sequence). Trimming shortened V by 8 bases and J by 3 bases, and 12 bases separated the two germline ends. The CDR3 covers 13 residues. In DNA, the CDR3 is TGTGCCAGTGCCATAGGGAGGACAGATACGCAGTATTTT. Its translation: CASAIGRTDTQYF.

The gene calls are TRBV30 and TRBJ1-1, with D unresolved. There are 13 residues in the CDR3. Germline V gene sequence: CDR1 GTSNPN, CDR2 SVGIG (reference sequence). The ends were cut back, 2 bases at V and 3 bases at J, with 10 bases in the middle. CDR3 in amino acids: CAWSQGKDTEAFF. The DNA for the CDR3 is TGTGCCTGGAGTCAAGGGAAGGACACTGAAGCTTTCTTT.

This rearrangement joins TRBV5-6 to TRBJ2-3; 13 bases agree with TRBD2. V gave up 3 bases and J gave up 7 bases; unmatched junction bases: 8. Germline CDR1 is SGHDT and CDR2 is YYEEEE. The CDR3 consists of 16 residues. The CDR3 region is CASSSLTSGGAYTQYF. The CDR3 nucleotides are TGTGCCAGCAGCTCCCTTACTAGCGGGGGGGCATATACGCAGTATTTT.

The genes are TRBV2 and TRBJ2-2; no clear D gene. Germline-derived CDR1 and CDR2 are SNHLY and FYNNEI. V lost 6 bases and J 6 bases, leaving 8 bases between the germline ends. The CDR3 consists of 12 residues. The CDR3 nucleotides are TGTGCCAGCAGGCGCGAATCCGGGGAGCTGTTTTTT. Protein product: CASRRESGELFF.

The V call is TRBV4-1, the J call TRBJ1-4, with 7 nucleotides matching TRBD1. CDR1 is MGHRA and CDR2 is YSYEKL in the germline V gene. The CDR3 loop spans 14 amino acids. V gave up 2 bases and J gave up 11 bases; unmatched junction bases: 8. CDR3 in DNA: TGCGCCAGCAGCCAAACCGGGGCAGGGGGGAAACTGTTTTTT. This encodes CASSQTGAGGKLFF.

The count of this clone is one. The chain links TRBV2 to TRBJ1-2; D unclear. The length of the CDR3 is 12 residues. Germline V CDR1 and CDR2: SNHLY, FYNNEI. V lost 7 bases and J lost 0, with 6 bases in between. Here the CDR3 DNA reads TGTGCCAGCAAGGGTGCTAACTATGGCTACACCTTC. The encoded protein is CASKGANYGYTF.

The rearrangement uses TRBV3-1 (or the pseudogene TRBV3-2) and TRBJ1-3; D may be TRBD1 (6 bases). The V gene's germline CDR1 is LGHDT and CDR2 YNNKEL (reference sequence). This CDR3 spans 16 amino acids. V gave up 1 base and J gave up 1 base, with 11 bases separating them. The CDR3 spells CASSQVGAQSGNTIYF. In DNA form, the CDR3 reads TGTGCCAGCAGCCAAGTGGGGGCTCAATCTGGAAACACCATATATTTT.